These 20 T cell receptor beta chains were all obtained from the same sample, sequenced in a study of shared clonotypes between healthy human individuals. The protocol was immunoSEQ multiplex PCR, while the TCRdb copy is restricted to in-frame clones and leaves out a portion. The repertoire consists of 330,000 or so clones, with less than 85% occurring once and the leading ten covering around a tenth. Sequenced sample: memory CD4+ T cells sorted from blood. The subset was: CD45RA-negative fraction. Every receptor here comes from a man in his thirties or forties in good health.

The chain links TRBV5-1 to TRBJ2-1, with D tentatively TRBD1 (6 bases). The ends were cut back, 0 bases at V and 2 bases at J, with 9 bases in the middle. In germline, CDR1 is SGHRS, CDR2 YFSETQ. The CDR3 covers 15 residues. CDR3 protein: CASSLADSAYNEQFF. The CDR3 bases are TGCGCCAGCAGCTTGGCGGACAGTGCCTACAATGAGCAGTTCTTC.

The V call is TRBV14, the J call TRBJ2-3; D is ambiguous. The CDR3 totals 14 residues. Trimming cost V 4 bases and J 2 bases, with 10 bases left between them. Germline V lookup: CDR1 SGHDN, CDR2 FVKESK. As DNA, the CDR3 is TGTGCCAGCAGCCTTATGCCGGACACAGATACGCAGTATTTT. Translating gives CASSLMPDTDTQYF.

V gene TRBV7-2 combines with J gene TRBJ1-6, with TRBD1 matching 7 bases. V shed 1 base and J 3 bases; nucleotides not matched to a gene: 9. Germline V gene sequence: CDR1 SGHTA, CDR2 FQGNSA. This CDR3 is 18 amino acids long. The chain's CDR3 is CASSLVIGQAHYNSPLHF. CDR3 bases: TGTGCCAGCAGCTTAGTGATTGGACAGGCCCACTATAATTCACCCCTCCACTTT.

The sample holds a few counts of this clone. The gene calls are TRBV5-4 and TRBJ2-7, with D maybe TRBD1 (5 bases). Germline CDR1 reads SGHNT; CDR2 reads YYREEE (reference sequence). The CDR3 totals 13 residues. V was pared by 0 bases and J by 6 bases, with 10 bases between. CDR3 in amino acids: CASSLVGAPEQYF. The CDR3 DNA reads as TGTGCCAGCAGCTTGGTTGGGGCGCCCGAGCAGTACTTC.

The V and J genes are TRBV28 and TRBJ1-5; D may be TRBD1 (6 bases). CDR3 size: 14 residues. Germline CDR1 MDHEN, CDR2 SYDVKM. V lost 2 bases and J 8 bases, leaving 13 bases between the germline ends. The CDR3 nucleotides are TGTGCCAGCAGTTTAGGTACAGGGTGGAAGCCCCAGCATTTT. Protein: CASSLGTGWKPQHF.

V gene TRBV30 combines with J gene TRBJ1-5; a weak D match, TRBD1 (5 bases). The germline V and J ends were trimmed by 0 bases and 0 bases, with 9 bases remaining between them. The CDR3 has 15 residues. Germline assignment: CDR1 GTSNPN and CDR2 SVGIG (reference sequence). CDR3 coding DNA: TGTGCCTGGAGTGTACGCGGGACTAGCAATCAGCCCCAGCATTTT. Translating it yields CAWSVRGTSNQPQHF.

The chain has TRBV29-1 and TRBJ2-3; 8 bases are shared with TRBD1. CDR3 length: 15 residues. Germline V gene sequence: CDR1 SQVTM, CDR2 ANQGSEA. V lost 3 bases and J lost 2; bases outside the gene matches: 7. The CDR3 here is CSVDGFRGPTDTQYF. The DNA of the CDR3 is TGCAGCGTTGATGGTTTCAGGGGGCCCACAGATACGCAGTATTTT.

This clone appeared a few times. The rearrangement joins TRBV19 to TRBJ1-4; perhaps TRBD1 as D (5 bases). The CDR3 covers 16 residues. CDR1 is LNHDA, CDR2 SQIVND, per germline (reference sequence). The germline V and J ends were trimmed by 6 bases and 4 bases, with 18 bases remaining between them. The CDR3 loop is CASSPLGTPDNEKLFF. In DNA, the CDR3 is TGTGCCAGTAGCCCCCTCGGGACGCCTGATAATGAAAAACTGTTTTTT.

The chain employs TRBV7-2 and TRBJ2-1, with 7 bases fitting TRBD2. V lost 5 bases, J lost 9 bases, and 13 bases stayed unmatched. The CDR3 extends over 15 amino acids. The V gene's germline CDR1 is SGHTA and CDR2 FQGNSA. As DNA, the CDR3 is TGTGCCAGCAGCCCCCTTGTCGGGAGGAGAAGTGAGCAGTTCTTC. Its translation: CASSPLVGRRSEQFF.

This chain uses TRBV20-1 with TRBJ2-7; D is unresolved. Germline V gives CDR1 DFQATT, CDR2 SNEGSKA (reference sequence). V was cut by 3 bases and J by 6 bases, with 9 bases left in between. This CDR3 has 11 amino acids. The chain's CDR3 is CSASPATEQYF. The DNA for the CDR3 is TGCAGTGCTAGTCCTGCAACCGAGCAGTACTTC.

The J gene is TRBJ1-2, the V gene TRBV19; tentatively, D is TRBD1 (5 bases). The CDR3 runs to 13 residues. Germline V gene sequence: CDR1 LNHDA, CDR2 SQIVND (reference sequence). Trimming stripped 3 bases from V and 3 bases from J, with 8 bases between. Here the CDR3 DNA reads TGTGCCAGTAGTATCGACAGTGACTATGGCTACACCTTC. Protein: CASSIDSDYGYTF.

This clone was picked up one time. The chain combines TRBV6-5 with TRBJ2-5; tentative D call: TRBD1 (7 bases). The J call may be wrong; the DNA end is better matched by TRBJ2-7. The CDR3 loop spans 13 amino acids. Germline CDR1 and CDR2: MNHEY and SVGAGI. In DNA, the CDR3 is TGTGCCAGCAAGCAGGGGGGAACCTACGAGCAGTACTTC. Protein: CASKQGGTYEQYF.

The V and J genes are TRBV2 and TRBJ1-4; weak D call: TRBD1 (6 bases). Trimming removed 11 bases from V and 5 bases from J, with 15 bases in between. The V gene's germline CDR1 is SNHLY and CDR2 FYNNEI. This CDR3 is 13 amino acids long. The CDR3 DNA reads TGTGCCGGGCACCGGGACACAAATGAAAAACTGTTTTTT. This sequence encodes CAGHRDTNEKLFF.

This clone came up many times. The gene calls are TRBV5-1 and TRBJ2-5; 9 positions match TRBD1. Germline CDR1 reads SGHRS; CDR2 reads YFSETQ. The CDR3 has 15 residues. V was pared by 4 bases and J by 4 bases, with 8 bases of the junction left unmatched. The CDR3 spells CASSPDRGNSETQYF. As DNA, the CDR3 is TGCGCCAGCAGCCCGGACAGGGGAAATTCAGAGACCCAGTACTTC. Together with reference TRBV5-1 and TRBJ2-5, the CDR3 gives the full variable domain: KAGVTQTPRYLIKTRGQQVTLSCSPISGHRSVSWYQQTPGQGLQFLFEYFSETQRNKGNFPGRFSGRQFSNSRSEMNVSTLELGDSALYLCASSPDRGNSETQYFGPGTRLLVL.

The J gene is TRBJ2-5, the V gene TRBV2; no definite D call. The CDR3 loop spans 13 amino acids. The germline V and J ends were trimmed by 5 bases and 3 bases, with 10 bases remaining between them. Germline values: CDR1 SNHLY, CDR2 FYNNEI. The CDR3 loop is CASSLDGEETQYF. The CDR3 nucleotides are TGTGCCAGCAGTTTGGATGGAGAAGAGACCCAGTACTTC.

CDR3: CASSQVLGGTYGYTF. The CDR3 nucleotides read TGTGCCAGCAGCCAAGTATTAGGAGGGACCTATGGCTACACCTTC. V is TRBV14 and J is TRBJ1-2; weak D call: TRBD1 (5 bases). The V and J ends lost 1 base and 4 bases respectively, with 13 bases between them. Germline CDR1 reads SGHDN; CDR2 reads FVKESK. CDR3 length: 15 amino acids. Looking up the rest from reference TRBV14 and TRBJ1-2 gives the full variable domain: EAGVTQFPSHSVIEKGQTVTLRCDPISGHDNLYWYRRVMGKEIKFLLHFVKESKQDESGMPNNRFLAERTGGTYSTLKVQPAELEDSGVYFCASSQVLGGTYGYTFGSGTRLTVV.

The rearrangement joins TRBV5-1 to TRBJ2-1; TRBD2 agrees at 9 bases. J gave up 5 bases and V 1 base, and 4 bases lay outside the gene matches. Looked up from germline, CDR1 is SGHRS and CDR2 is YFSETQ. There are 15 residues in the CDR3. The CDR3 nucleotides read TGCGCCAGCAGCTTGATAACTAGCGGGCACAATGAGCAGTTCTTC. Translation gives CASSLITSGHNEQFF.

The V and J genes are TRBV11-2 and TRBJ2-5; D remains unclear. The CDR3 spans 14 residues. CDR1 and CDR2 (germline): SGHAT, FQNNGV. V lost 5 bases to trimming and J lost 4 bases, with 14 bases between them. CDR3 coding DNA: TGTGCCAGCAGCCCCCCCCATGATCCAGAGACCCAGTACTTC. Translated, it gives CASSPPHDPETQYF. Supplemented by reference TRBV11-2 and TRBJ2-5, the full variable domain reads EAGVAQSPRYKIIEKRQSVAFWCNPISGHATLYWYQQILGQGPKLLIQFQNNGVVDDSQLPKDRFSAERLKGVDSTLKIQPAKLEDSAVYLCASSPPHDPETQYFGPGTRLLVL.

J is TRBJ1-1 and V is TRBV5-1; D call uncertain. Germline CDR1 reads SGHRS; CDR2 reads YFSETQ. V was cut by 3 bases and J by 2 bases, with 5 bases left in between. The CDR3 contains 12 residues. CDR3 DNA: TGCGCCAGCAGCTCTCCCAACACTGAAGCTTTCTTT. Translating it yields CASSSPNTEAFF.

This clone has only a few counts. Distinct nucleotide sequences in the sample also encode this CDR3. J is TRBJ2-1 and V is TRBV19, with TRBD2 identical over 11 bases. This CDR3 has 15 residues. The J segment lost 6 bases and the V segment lost 5 bases, leaving 6 bases of the junction unmatched. The germline CDR1 and CDR2 sequences are LNHDA and SQIVND (reference sequence). CDR3 loop: CASSATSGSVNEQFF. CDR3 bases: TGTGCCAGTAGTGCAACTAGCGGGAGTGTCAATGAGCAGTTCTTC.